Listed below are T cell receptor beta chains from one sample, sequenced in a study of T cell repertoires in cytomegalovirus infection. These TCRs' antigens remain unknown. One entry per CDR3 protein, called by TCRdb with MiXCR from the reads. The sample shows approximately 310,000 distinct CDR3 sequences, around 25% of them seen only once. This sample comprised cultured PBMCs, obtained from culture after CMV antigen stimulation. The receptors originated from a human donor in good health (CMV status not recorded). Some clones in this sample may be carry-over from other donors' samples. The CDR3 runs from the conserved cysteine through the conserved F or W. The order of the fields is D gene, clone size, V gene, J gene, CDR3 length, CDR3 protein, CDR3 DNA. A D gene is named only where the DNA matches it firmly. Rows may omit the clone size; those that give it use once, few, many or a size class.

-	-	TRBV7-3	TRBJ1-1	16	CASSPGPIGLNTEAFF	TGTGCCAGCAGCCCAGGCCCTATCGGATTGAACACTGAAGCTTTCTTT
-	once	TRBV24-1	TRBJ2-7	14	CATSDPGRPYEQYF	TGTGCCACCAGTGACCCAGGACGACCCTACGAGCAGTACTTC
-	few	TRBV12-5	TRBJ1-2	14	CASGLGGVGYGYTF	TGTGCTAGTGGTTTGGGGGGTGTGGGCTATGGCTACACCTTC
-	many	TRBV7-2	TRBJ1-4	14	CASSLDPIGEKLFF	TGTGCCAGCAGCTTGGATCCGATAGGGGAAAAACTGTTTTTT
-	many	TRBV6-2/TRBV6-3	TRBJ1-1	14	CASRGRGQNTEAFF	TGTGCCAGCAGGGGGCGGGGACAGAACACTGAAGCTTTCTTT
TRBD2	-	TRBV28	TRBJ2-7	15	CASSFSGGRAYEQYF	TGTGCCAGCAGCTTCTCCGGGGGGAGGGCTTACGAGCAGTACTTC
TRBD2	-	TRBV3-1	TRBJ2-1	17	CASSQDPAGGLSNEQFF	TGTGCCAGCAGCCAAGATCCAGCGGGAGGCCTATCTAATGAGCAGTTCTTC
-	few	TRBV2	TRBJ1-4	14	CASSEGLTNEKLFF	TGTGCCAGCAGTGAGGGATTAACTAATGAAAAACTGTTTTTT
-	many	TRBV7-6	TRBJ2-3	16	CASSLGSGRSQDTQYF	TGTGCCAGCAGCTTAGGTTCAGGGCGGTCGCAAGATACGCAGTATTTT
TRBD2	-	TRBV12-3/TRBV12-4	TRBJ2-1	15	CASSRSGLEMNEQFF	TGTGCCAGCAGCCGTTCGGGACTAGAAATGAATGAGCAGTTCTTC
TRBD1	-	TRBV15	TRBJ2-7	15	CATSRYRQGTYEQYF	TGTGCCACCAGCAGATATCGACAGGGAACCTACGAGCAGTACTTC
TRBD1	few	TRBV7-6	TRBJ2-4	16	CASSRWDRGGKNIQYF	TGTGCCAGCAGCCGGTGGGACAGGGGAGGGAAAAACATTCAGTACTTC
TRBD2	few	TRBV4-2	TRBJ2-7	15	CASSPRTGGLYEQYF	TGTGCCAGCAGCCCTCGGACGGGAGGTCTCTACGAGCAGTACTTC